The clone carrying this T cell receptor (beta chain) was detected once. Looked up from germline, CDR1 is MDHEN and CDR2 is SYDVKM. The CDR3 has 15 amino acids. V was pared by 0 bases and J by 3 bases, with 12 bases between. Measured with immunoSEQ multiplex PCR; TCRdb has only the in-frame clones, and not every one. Of fewer than 85,000 clones in the sample, around 87% were seen once. This entry is derived from a study of radiotherapy plus CTLA-4 blockade in lung cancer. Sequencing used peripheral blood, obtained from a patient treated with radiotherapy plus ipilimumab. The origin of this receptor is a human donor with non-small cell lung cancer who had stable disease on radiotherapy plus ipilimumab. This chain links TRBV28 with TRBJ2-7; unclear D gene. CDR3: CASSLWAAANYEQYF. The CDR3 DNA reads as TGTGCCAGCAGTTTATGGGCGGCGGCGAACTACGAGCAGTACTTC. The full variable domain, with the rest looked up from reference TRBV28 and TRBJ2-7, is DVKVTQSSRYLVKRTGEKVFLECVQDMDHENMFWYRQDPGLGLRLIYFSYDVKMKEKGDIPEGYSVSREKKERFSLILESASTNQTSMYLCASSLWAAANYEQYFGPGTRLTVT.